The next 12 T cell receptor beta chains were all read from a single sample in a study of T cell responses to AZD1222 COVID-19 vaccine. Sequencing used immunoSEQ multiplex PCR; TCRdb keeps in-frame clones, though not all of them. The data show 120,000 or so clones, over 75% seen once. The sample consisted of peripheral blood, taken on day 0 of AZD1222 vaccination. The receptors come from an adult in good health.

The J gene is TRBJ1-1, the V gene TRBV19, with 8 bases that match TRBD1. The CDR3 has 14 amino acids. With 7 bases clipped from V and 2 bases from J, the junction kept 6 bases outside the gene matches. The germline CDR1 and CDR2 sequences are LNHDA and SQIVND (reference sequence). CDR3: CASTQDRVNTEAFF. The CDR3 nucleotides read TGTGCCAGTACTCAGGACAGGGTTAACACTGAAGCTTTCTTT.

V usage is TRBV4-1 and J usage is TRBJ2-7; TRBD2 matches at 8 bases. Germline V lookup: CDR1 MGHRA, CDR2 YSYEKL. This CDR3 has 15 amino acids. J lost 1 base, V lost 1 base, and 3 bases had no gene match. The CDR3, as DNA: TGCGCCAGCAGCCAAGGACTAGCGCTATCCTACGAGCAGTACTTC. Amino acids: CASSQGLALSYEQYF.

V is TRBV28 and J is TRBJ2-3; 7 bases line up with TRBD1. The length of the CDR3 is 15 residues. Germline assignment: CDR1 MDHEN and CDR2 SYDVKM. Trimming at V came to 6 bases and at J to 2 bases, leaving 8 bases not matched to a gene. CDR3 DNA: TGTGCCAGCAGCGACCGGGACAGAGTCACAGATACGCAGTATTTT. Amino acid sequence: CASSDRDRVTDTQYF.

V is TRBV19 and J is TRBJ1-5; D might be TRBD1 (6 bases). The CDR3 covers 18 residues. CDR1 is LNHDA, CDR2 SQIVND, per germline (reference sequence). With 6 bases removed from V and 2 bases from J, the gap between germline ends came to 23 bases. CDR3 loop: CASSRGPGPDRGNQPQHF. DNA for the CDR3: TGTGCCAGTAGCCGGGGGCCAGGGCCGGATCGGGGCAATCAGCCCCAGCATTTT.

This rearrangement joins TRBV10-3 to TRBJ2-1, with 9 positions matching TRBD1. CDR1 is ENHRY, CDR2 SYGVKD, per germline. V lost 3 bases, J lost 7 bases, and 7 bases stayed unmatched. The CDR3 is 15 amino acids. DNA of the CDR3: TGTGCCATCAGTGACAAGGACAGGGGAGAGAATGAGCAGTTCTTC. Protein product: CAISDKDRGENEQFF.

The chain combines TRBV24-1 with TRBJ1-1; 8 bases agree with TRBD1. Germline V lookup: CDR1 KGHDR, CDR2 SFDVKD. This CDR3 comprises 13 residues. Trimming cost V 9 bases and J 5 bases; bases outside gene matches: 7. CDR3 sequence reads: CATVDRGSTEAFF. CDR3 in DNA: TGTGCCACCGTCGACAGGGGATCTACTGAAGCTTTCTTT.

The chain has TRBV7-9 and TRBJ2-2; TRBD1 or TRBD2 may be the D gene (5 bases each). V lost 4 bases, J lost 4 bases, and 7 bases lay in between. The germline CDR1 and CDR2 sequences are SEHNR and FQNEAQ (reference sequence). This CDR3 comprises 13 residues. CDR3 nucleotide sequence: TGTGCCAGCAGCTGGGGGACCACCGGGGAGCTGTTTTTT. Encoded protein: CASSWGTTGELFF.

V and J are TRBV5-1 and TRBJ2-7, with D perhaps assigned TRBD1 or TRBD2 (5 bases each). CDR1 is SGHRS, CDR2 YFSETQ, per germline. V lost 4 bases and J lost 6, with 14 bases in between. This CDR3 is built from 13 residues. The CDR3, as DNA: TGCGCCAGCAGCCAGGGCGGGCAATCCGAGCAGTACTTC. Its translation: CASSQGGQSEQYF.

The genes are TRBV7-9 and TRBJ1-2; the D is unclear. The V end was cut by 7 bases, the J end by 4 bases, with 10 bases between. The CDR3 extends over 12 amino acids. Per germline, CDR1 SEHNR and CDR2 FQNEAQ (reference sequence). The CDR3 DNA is TGTGCCAGCACCGGCCGATCCTATGGCTACACCTTC. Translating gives CASTGRSYGYTF. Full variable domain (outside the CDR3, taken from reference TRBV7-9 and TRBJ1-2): DTGVSQNPRHKITKRGQNVTFRCDPISEHNRLYWYRQTLGQGPEFLTYFQNEAQLEKSRLLSDRFSAERPKGSFSTLEIQRTEQGDSAMYLCASTGRSYGYTFGSGTRLTVV.

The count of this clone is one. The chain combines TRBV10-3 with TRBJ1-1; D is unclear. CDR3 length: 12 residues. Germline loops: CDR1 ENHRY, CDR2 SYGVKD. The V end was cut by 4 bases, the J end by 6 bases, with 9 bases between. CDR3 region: CAISVHRSEAFF. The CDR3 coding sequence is TGTGCCATCAGTGTACACCGCTCTGAAGCTTTCTTT.

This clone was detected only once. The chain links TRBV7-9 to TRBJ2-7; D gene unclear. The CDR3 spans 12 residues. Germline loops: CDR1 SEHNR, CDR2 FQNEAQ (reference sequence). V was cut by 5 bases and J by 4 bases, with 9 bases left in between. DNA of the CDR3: TGTGCCAGCAGCCACGACCCTTACGAGCAGTACTTC. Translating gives CASSHDPYEQYF.

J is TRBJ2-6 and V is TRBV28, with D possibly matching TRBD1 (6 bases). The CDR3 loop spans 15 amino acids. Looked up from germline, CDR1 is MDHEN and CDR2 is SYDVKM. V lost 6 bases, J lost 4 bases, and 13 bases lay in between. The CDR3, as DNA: TGTGCCAGCAGCGTGACAGGTACGGGGGCCAACGTCCTGACTTTC. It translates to CASSVTGTGANVLTF.